Sequencing of this T cell receptor beta chain was carried out in a study of TIL therapy for anti-PD-1-resistant metastatic lung cancer. Study-wide background: Patients had a median age of 54 years (range about 38-85).

The libraries were made with immunoSEQ v3. Each library reached 1.5 million to 2.5 million read pairs, or about 4.5-6.5 million at deep level. TCRdb's copy holds only in-frame clones and misses some; the assay was immunoSEQ multiplex PCR. The repertoire holds about 32,000 clones, with around two thirds as singletons. Time point specified: pre-treatment sample, taken before nivolumab and TIL therapy. The sequencing used blood, collected at baseline. The receptor comes from a woman aged 30 to 85 with non-small cell lung cancer.

The chain's CDR3 is CSVEGGGAYTEAFF. Here the CDR3 DNA reads TGCAGCGTTGAAGGAGGGGGCGCATACACTGAAGCTTTCTTT. This chain links TRBV29-1 with TRBJ1-1; 7 bases are a match to TRBD1. The CDR3 consists of 14 residues. Looked up from germline, CDR1 is SQVTM and CDR2 is ANQGSEA. V lost 1 base, J lost 3 bases, and 5 bases stayed unmatched.